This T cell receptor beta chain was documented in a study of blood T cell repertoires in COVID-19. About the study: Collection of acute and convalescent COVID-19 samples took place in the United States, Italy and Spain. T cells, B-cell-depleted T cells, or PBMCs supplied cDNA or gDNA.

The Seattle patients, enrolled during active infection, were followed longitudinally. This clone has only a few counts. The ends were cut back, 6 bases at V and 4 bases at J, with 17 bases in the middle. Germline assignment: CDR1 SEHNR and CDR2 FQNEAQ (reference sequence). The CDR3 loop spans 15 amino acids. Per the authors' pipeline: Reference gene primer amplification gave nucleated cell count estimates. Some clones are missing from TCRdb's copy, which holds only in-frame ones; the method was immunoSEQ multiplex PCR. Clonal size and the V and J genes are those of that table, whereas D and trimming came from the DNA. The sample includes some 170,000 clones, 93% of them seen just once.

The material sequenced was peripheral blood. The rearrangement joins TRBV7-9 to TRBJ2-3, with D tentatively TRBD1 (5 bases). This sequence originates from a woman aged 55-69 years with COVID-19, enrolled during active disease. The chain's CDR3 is CASSSRGFPADTQYF. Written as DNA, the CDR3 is TGTGCCAGCAGTTCAAGGGGTTTTCCCGCAGATACGCAGTATTTT.